This note documents a single TCR beta chain sequence. Antigen unknown. The record originates from a study of T-cell memory formation after mild COVID-19. Study information: Largely, the TCR clusters proved donor specific. General study points: Confirmation was lacking for SARS-CoV-2 specificity of second-wave clones that peaked on day 37. Cross-reactive memory appears to have joined, as suggested by some responding clones showing up in pre-infection memory.

5'RACE with constant-segment primers yielded barcoded, UMI-tagged TCR alpha and TCR beta cDNA libraries. TCRdb independently ran MiXCR on the 5' RACE reads; one entry per CDR3 protein. The table includes around 310,000 distinct CDR3 sequences, around a fifth detected once. The germline V and J ends were trimmed by 0 bases and 6 bases, with 13 bases remaining between them. CDR3 length: 15 residues. Germline V gene sequence: CDR1 SGHNT, CDR2 YYREEE (reference sequence). The clonotype was recovered from a man aged 18 to 29 who had mild COVID-19 (a few samples of this study predate the infection). Cell type and time point are not known. V usage is TRBV5-4 and J usage is TRBJ2-4; no firm D call. The specimen sequenced was PBMCs or a T cell subset sorted from them (not recorded which). In DNA form, the CDR3 reads TGTGCCAGCAGCTTGGTGCCCACCGACCTAAACATTCAGTACTTC. Protein product: CASSLVPTDLNIQYF.